The 5 T cell receptor beta chains listed next were all sequenced from one sample in a study of shared clonotypes between healthy human individuals. Method: immunoSEQ multiplex PCR; TCRdb's copy keeps in-frame clones and lacks some. This repertoire shows about 2.3 million clones, approximately 95% found once; its top ten account for 0.39%. The specimen was naive CD4+ T cells from PBMCs. As to subset: CD45RA+ positively selected. The receptors here all came from a man in his late teens or twenties in good health. Some clones in this sample may be carry-over from other donors' samples.

V and J are TRBV4-1 and TRBJ2-5; TRBD2 is a possible D gene (6 bases). The CDR3 covers 16 residues. Per the germline V gene, CDR1 is MGHRA and CDR2 is YSYEKL. V shed 6 bases and J shed 1 base, with 18 bases lying between them. The DNA for the CDR3 is TGCGCCAGCAGACGGCAGTGGGGAGGTGGCCAAGAGACCCAGTACTTC. Protein sequence: CASRRQWGGGQETQYF.

The J gene is TRBJ1-5, the V gene TRBV7-2; 7 bases are a match to TRBD1. The CDR3 runs to 14 residues. Germline CDR1 SGHTA, CDR2 FQGNSA. With V trimmed by 5 bases and J by 7 bases, 8 bases remained unmatched. The CDR3, as DNA: TGTGCCAGCAGCGAACGACAGGGCGGGCAGCCCCAGCATTTT. Residues: CASSERQGGQPQHF.

This chain joins TRBV28 and TRBJ1-4, with D perhaps TRBD1 (6 bases). The CDR3 covers 15 residues. CDR1 MDHEN and CDR2 SYDVKM come from the germline V gene. V lost 4 bases, J lost 6 bases, and 15 bases lay in between. The CDR3 protein is CASSSTGMWDEKLFF. CDR3 nucleotides: TGTGCCAGCAGTTCAACAGGGATGTGGGATGAAAAACTGTTTTTT.

The chain combines TRBV7-9 with TRBJ2-5; TRBD1 might be the D (6 bases). The CDR3 runs to 13 residues. Germline CDR1 and CDR2: SEHNR and FQNEAQ (reference sequence). V was trimmed by 3 bases and J by 3 bases, leaving 8 bases between them. The CDR3 DNA follows: TGTGCCAGCAGCTTTACAGGGAAAGAGACCCAGTACTTC. Translation gives CASSFTGKETQYF. Filled out from reference TRBV7-9 and TRBJ2-5, the complete variable domain reads DTGVSQNPRHKITKRGQNVTFRCDPISEHNRLYWYRQTLGQGPEFLTYFQNEAQLEKSRLLSDRFSAERPKGSFSTLEIQRTEQGDSAMYLCASSFTGKETQYFGPGTRLLVL.

This clone was detected once. The rearrangement links TRBV4-3 to TRBJ2-7; D ambiguous. This CDR3 comprises 15 residues. V shed 1 base and J shed 2 bases, with 12 bases lying between them. Germline-derived CDR1 and CDR2 are LGHNA and YSLEER. Here the CDR3 DNA reads TGCGCCAGCAGCCAAGCACTCCTTCCCACCTACGAGCAGTACTTC. Protein product: CASSQALLPTYEQYF.